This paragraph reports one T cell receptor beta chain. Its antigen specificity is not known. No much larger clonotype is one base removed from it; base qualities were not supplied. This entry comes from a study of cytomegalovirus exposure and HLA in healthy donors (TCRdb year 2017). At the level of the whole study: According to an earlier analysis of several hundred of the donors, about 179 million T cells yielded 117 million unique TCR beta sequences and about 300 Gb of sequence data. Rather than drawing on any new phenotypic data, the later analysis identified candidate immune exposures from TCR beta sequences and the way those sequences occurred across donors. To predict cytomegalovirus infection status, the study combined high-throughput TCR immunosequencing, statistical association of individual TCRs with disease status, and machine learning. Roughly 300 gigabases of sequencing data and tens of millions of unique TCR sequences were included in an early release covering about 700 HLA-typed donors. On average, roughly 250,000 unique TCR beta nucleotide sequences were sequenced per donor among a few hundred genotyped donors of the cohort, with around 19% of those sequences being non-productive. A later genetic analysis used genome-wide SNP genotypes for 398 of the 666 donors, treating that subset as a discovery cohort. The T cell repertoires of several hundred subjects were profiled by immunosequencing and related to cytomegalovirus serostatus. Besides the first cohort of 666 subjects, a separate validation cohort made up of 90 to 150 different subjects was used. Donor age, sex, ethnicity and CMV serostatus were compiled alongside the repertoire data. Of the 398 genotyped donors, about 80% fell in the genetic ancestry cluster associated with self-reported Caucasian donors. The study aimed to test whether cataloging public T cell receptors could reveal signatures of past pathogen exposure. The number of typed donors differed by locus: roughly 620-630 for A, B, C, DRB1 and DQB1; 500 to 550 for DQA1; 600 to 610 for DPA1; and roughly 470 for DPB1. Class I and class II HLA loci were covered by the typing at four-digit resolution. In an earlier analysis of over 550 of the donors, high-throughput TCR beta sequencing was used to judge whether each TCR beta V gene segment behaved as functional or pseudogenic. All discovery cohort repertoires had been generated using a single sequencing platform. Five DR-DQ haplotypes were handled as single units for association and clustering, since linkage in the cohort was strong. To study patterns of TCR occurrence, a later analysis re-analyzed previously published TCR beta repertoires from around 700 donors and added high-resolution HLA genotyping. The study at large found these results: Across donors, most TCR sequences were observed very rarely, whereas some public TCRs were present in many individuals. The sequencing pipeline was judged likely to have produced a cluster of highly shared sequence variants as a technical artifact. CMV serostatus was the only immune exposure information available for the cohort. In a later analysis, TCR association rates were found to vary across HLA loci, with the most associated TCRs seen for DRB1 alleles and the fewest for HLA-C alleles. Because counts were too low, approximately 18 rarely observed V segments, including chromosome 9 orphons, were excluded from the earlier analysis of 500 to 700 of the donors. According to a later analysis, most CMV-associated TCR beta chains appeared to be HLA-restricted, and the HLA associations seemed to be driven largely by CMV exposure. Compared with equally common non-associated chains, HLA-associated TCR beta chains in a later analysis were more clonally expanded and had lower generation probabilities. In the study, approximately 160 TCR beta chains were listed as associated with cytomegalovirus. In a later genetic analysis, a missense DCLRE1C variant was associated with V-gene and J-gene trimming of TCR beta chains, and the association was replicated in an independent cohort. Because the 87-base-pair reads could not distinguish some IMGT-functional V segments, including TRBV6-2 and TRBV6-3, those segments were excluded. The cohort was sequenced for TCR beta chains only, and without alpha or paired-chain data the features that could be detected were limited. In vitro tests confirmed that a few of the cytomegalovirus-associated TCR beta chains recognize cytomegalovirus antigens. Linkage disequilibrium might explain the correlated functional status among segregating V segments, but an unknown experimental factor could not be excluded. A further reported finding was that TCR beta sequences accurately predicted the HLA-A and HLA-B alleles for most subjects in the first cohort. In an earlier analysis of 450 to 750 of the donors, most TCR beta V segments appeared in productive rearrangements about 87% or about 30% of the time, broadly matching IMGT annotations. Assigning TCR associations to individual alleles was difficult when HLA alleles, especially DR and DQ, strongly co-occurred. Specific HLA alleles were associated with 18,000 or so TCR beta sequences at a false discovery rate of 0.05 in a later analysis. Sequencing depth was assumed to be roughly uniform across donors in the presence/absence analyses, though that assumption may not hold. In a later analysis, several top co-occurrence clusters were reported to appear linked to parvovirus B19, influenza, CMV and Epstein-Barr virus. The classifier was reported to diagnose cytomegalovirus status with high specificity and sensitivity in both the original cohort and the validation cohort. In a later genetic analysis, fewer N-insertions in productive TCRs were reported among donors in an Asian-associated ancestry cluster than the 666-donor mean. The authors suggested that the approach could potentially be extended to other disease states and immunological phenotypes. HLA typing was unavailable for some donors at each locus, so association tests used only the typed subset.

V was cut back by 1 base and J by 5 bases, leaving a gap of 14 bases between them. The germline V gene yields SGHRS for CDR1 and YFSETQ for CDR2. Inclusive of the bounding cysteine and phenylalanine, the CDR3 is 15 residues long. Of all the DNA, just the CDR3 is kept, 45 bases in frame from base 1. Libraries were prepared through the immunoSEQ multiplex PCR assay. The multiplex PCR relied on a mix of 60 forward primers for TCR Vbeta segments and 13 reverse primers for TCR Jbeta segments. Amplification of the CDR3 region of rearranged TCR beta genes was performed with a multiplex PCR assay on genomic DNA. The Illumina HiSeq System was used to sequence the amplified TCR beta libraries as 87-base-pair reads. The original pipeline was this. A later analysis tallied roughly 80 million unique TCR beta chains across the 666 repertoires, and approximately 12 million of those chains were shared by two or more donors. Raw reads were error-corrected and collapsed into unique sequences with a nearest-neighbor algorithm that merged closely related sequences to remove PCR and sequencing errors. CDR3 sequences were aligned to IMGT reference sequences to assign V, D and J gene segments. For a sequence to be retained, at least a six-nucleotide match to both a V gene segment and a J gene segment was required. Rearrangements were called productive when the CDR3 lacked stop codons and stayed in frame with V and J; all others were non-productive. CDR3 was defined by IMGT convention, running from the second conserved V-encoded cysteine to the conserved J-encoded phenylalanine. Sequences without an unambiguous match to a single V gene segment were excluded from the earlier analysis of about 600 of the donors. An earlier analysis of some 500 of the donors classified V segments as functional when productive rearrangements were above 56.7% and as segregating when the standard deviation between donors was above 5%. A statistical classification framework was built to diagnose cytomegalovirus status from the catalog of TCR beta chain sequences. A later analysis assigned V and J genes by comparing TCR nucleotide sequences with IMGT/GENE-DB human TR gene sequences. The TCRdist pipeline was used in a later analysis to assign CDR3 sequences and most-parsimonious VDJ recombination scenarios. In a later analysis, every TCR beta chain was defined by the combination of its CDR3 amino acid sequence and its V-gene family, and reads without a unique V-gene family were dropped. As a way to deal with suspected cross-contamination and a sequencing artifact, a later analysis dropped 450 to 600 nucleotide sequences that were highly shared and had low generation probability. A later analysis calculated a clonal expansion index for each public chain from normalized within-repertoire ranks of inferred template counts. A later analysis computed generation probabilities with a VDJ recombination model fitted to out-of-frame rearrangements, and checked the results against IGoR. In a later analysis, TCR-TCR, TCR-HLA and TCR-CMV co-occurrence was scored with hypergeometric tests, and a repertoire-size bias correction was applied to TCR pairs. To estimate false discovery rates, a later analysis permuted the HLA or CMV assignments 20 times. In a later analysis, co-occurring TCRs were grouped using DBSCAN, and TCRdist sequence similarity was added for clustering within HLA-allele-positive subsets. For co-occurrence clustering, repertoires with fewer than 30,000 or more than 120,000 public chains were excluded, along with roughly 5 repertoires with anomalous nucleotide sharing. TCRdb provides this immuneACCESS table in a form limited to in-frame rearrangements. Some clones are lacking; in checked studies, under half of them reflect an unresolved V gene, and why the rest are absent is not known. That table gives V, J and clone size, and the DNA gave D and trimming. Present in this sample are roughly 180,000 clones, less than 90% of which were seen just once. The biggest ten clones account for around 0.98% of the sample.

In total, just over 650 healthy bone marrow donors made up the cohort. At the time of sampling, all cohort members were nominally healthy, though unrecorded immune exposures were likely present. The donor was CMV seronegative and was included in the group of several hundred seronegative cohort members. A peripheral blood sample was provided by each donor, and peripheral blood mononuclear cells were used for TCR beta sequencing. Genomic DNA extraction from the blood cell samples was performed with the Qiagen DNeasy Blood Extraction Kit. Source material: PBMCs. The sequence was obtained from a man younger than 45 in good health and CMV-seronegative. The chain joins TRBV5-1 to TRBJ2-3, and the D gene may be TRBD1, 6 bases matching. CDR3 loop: CASSLSGTSVDTQYF. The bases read TGCGCCAGCAGCTTGTCCGGGACATCGGTAGATACGCAGTATTTT.